This T cell receptor beta chain was obtained from a study of blood T cell repertoires in COVID-19. About the study: PBMCs, B-cell-depleted T cells, or T cells provided the cDNA or gDNA that made up the material.

V gave up 4 bases and J gave up 6 bases; unmatched junction bases: 5. Germline loops: CDR1 MDHEN, CDR2 SYDVKM. The CDR3 runs 15 residues. This clone was found a few times. Authors' analysis steps: Quantification of nucleated cells was approximated via reference gene primer amplification. Libraries were prepared by immunoSEQ multiplex PCR; TCRdb keeps only in-frame clonotypes and omits some of them. The V and J calls and clone size come from that table; D and trimming were worked out from the DNA. This sample has over 400,000 clones, with around nine tenths found just once. Allocation to cohorts depended on clinical history reported by the participants.

The chain uses TRBV28 and TRBJ2-1, with TRBD1 matching over 11 bases. Sample: PBMCs or T cells enriched from blood (not recorded which). This sequence was found in a woman in her sixties who had recovered from COVID-19. This CDR3 is CASSSLGQGGNEQFF. The CDR3 DNA sequence: TGTGCCAGCAGTTCTTTGGGACAGGGGGGCAATGAGCAGTTCTTC. The full variable domain, rest sourced from reference TRBV28 and TRBJ2-1, is DVKVTQSSRYLVKRTGEKVFLECVQDMDHENMFWYRQDPGLGLRLIYFSYDVKMKEKGDIPEGYSVSREKKERFSLILESASTNQTSMYLCASSSLGQGGNEQFFGPGTRLTVL.